A selection of T cell receptor beta chains follows, all from one sample in a study of Ad26.COV2.S vaccination and SARS-CoV-2 variants. The protocol was immunoSEQ multiplex PCR, while the TCRdb copy is restricted to in-frame clones and leaves out a portion. The profile shows over 130,000 clones, 86% of them singletons. The sequencing here drew on peripheral blood, taken after recovery from COVID-19. Receptors originate from a human donor who had recovered from COVID-19. Both conserved end residues are part of each CDR3. The D gene is left open where the match is weak. Not all rows give a size; the values are once, few, many and, for expanded clones, a class.

d_gene	abundance	v_gene	j_gene	CDR3aa	CDR3nt
.	.	TRBV12-2	TRBJ2-1	CASRFDRGNYNEQFF	TGTGCAAGTCGCTTTGACAGGGGAAATTACAATGAGCAGTTCTTC
TRBD1	.	TRBV28	TRBJ1-2	CASSGQGAFYYGYTF	TGTGCCAGCAGCGGACAGGGGGCTTTTTATTATGGCTACACCTTC
.	.	TRBV4-3	TRBJ2-6	CASSQDRGTGANVLTF	TGCGCCAGCAGCCAAGACAGGGGAACTGGGGCCAACGTCCTGACTTTC
.	.	TRBV7-2	TRBJ1-6	CASSLRQRINSPLHF	TGTGCCAGCAGCTTAAGACAGCGCATTAATTCACCCCTCCACTTT
TRBD1	.	TRBV5-1	TRBJ2-1	CASSLGTAAYNEQFF	TGCGCCAGCAGCTTAGGGACAGCAGCCTACAATGAGCAGTTCTTC
.	.	TRBV5-1	TRBJ2-1	CASSSPSPWNEQFF	TGCGCCAGCAGCTCACCTTCCCCTTGGAATGAGCAGTTCTTC
TRBD2	once	TRBV7-9	TRBJ2-5	CASSLLGGGISETQYF	TGTGCCAGCAGCTTACTTGGCGGGGGGATTTCAGAGACCCAGTACTTC
.	.	TRBV7-9	TRBJ2-7	CASSPPGAGYEQYF	TGTGCCAGCAGCCCCCCGGGGGCGGGATACGAGCAGTACTTC
.	.	TRBV19	TRBJ2-1	CASSMGTYNEQFF	TGTGCCAGTAGTATGGGGACCTACAATGAGCAGTTCTTC
.	few	TRBV30	TRBJ1-1	CAWSPYTEAFF	TGTGCCTGGAGTCCTTACACTGAAGCTTTCTTT
.	once	TRBV5-1	TRBJ2-1	CASSFPSNEQFF	TGCGCCAGCAGCTTCCCCAGCAATGAGCAGTTCTTC
TRBD2	.	TRBV7-2	TRBJ2-1	CASSLSLAGYGEQFF	TGTGCCAGCAGCTTGTCTCTAGCGGGGTACGGTGAGCAGTTCTTC
TRBD2	.	TRBV25-1	TRBJ2-1	CASSDHAGGRYNEQFF	TGTGCCAGCAGTGATCACGCGGGGGGGCGGTACAATGAGCAGTTCTTC
.	.	TRBV7-9	TRBJ2-7	CASSPDQSSYEQYF	TGTGCCAGCAGCCCAGACCAATCATCCTACGAGCAGTACTTC
.	.	TRBV12-5	TRBJ2-5	CASALTVAQETQYF	TGTGCTAGTGCTCTGACAGTTGCCCAAGAGACCCAGTACTTC
.	.	TRBV5-5	TRBJ1-5	CASSPQYSNQPQHF	TGTGCCAGCAGCCCACAATATAGCAATCAGCCCCAGCATTTT
.	.	TRBV5-8	TRBJ2-3	CASSRRLLDTQYF	TGTGCCAGCAGTCGACGGCTGCTTGATACGCAGTATTTT
.	.	TRBV18	TRBJ2-6	CASSTSSGANVLTF	TGTGCCAGCTCAACCAGCTCTGGGGCCAACGTCCTGACTTTC
.	few	TRBV4-1	TRBJ1-4	CASSLPAEKLFF	TGCGCCAGCAGCCTCCCGGCCGAAAAACTGTTTTTT
.	.	TRBV10-1	TRBJ1-1	CASSDEGFTEAFF	TGCGCCAGCAGTGATGAGGGGTTCACTGAAGCTTTCTTT
TRBD1	.	TRBV6-5	TRBJ1-2	CASSSGQGGYGYTF	TGTGCCAGCAGCTCCGGACAGGGGGGCTATGGCTACACCTTC
.	.	TRBV29-1	TRBJ1-1	CSVVAGALSFF	TGCAGCGTGGTAGCCGGGGCACTCTCTTTCTTT
.	.	TRBV28	TRBJ1-1	CASRDKGVRGTEAFF	TGTGCCAGCCGGGACAAGGGGGTCCGGGGCACTGAAGCTTTCTTT
.	.	TRBV15	TRBJ1-2	CATSRDRQDYGYTF	TGTGCCACCAGCAGAGATAGACAGGACTATGGCTACACCTTC
TRBD2	.	TRBV6-2/TRBV6-3	TRBJ2-1	CASSSGGAYNEQFF	TGTGCCAGCAGTAGCGGGGGGGCCTACAATGAGCAGTTCTTC
TRBD2	.	TRBV4-3	TRBJ2-1	CASSQDRLAADNEQFF	TGCGCCAGCAGCCAAGATAGACTAGCGGCGGACAATGAGCAGTTCTTC
.	.	TRBV19	TRBJ1-1	CASSSRTVDTEAFF	TGTGCCAGTAGTTCGCGGACTGTGGACACTGAAGCTTTCTTT
.	.	TRBV7-8	TRBJ2-2	CASSRTRGPGELFF	TGTGCCAGCAGCCGCACGAGGGGCCCCGGGGAGCTGTTTTTT
.	.	TRBV2	TRBJ1-1	CASSVRDNRKDTEAFF	TGTGCCAGCAGTGTTCGGGACAATCGTAAGGACACTGAAGCTTTCTTT
TRBD2	few	TRBV11-2	TRBJ2-3	CASSSKTSGGVRDTQYF	TGTGCCAGCAGCTCGAAAACTAGCGGGGGGGTGAGAGATACGCAGTATTTT
.	few	TRBV10-2	TRBJ1-2	CASNSGVGYTF	TGCGCCAGCAACTCAGGGGTCGGCTACACCTTC
TRBD1	.	TRBV28	TRBJ1-6	CASSLFNYRDRVNSPLHF	TGTGCCAGCAGTTTATTTAATTACCGGGACAGGGTTAATTCACCCCTCCACTTT
.	few	TRBV7-2	TRBJ1-5	CASSQEGGIRQPQHF	TGTGCCAGCAGCCAAGAGGGGGGCATCAGGCAGCCCCAGCATTTT
TRBD2	.	TRBV9	TRBJ2-5	CASSAAGTSNRETQYF	TGTGCCAGCAGCGCCGCTGGGACTAGTAATCGGGAGACCCAGTACTTC
.	once	TRBV5-4	TRBJ2-3	CASSYDKADQYF	TGTGCCAGCAGCTACGACAAGGCCGACCAGTATTTT
.	.	TRBV7-8	TRBJ2-2	CATDDQGAAGELFF	TGTGCCACCGACGACCAGGGAGCGGCCGGGGAGCTGTTTTTT
.	few	TRBV2	TRBJ1-3	CASRSQVSGNTIYF	TGTGCCAGCAGATCACAGGTCTCTGGAAACACCATATATTTT
.	.	TRBV12-5	TRBJ1-1	CASGLVPVITEAFF	TGTGCTAGTGGTTTGGTTCCGGTGATCACTGAAGCTTTCTTT
TRBD2	.	TRBV23-1	TRBJ2-7	CASSQNQSGLASSYEQYF	TGCGCCAGCAGTCAAAATCAATCGGGACTAGCCAGCTCCTACGAGCAGTACTTC
.	.	TRBV27	TRBJ2-7	CASSATGRTYEQYF	TGTGCCAGCAGTGCGACAGGGAGGACCTACGAGCAGTACTTC
.	.	TRBV5-1	TRBJ2-5	CASSQNRETQYF	TGCGCCAGCAGCCAAAACAGAGAGACCCAGTACTTC
.	once	TRBV27	TRBJ1-4	CASRAGPATNEKLFF	TGTGCCAGCCGGGCGGGACCTGCAACTAATGAAAAACTGTTTTTT
.	.	TRBV11-2	TRBJ2-5	CASSLGGLGGKTQYF	TGTGCCAGCAGCTTAGGGGGCCTAGGGGGGAAGACCCAGTACTTC
.	.	TRBV28	TRBJ2-3	CASSLSDSRVDTQYF	TGTGCCAGCAGTTTATCAGACTCGCGGGTAGATACGCAGTATTTT
.	.	TRBV28	TRBJ1-1	CASSLWVGGTNTEAFF	TGTGCCAGCAGTTTATGGGTAGGAGGGACGAACACTGAAGCTTTCTTT
.	.	TRBV7-6	TRBJ2-5	CASSLGRVRETQYF	TGTGCCAGCAGCTTAGGCAGGGTTCGAGAGACCCAGTACTTC
TRBD2	.	TRBV28	TRBJ2-2	CASSLYHVTSGGSNTGELFF	TGTGCCAGCAGTTTATACCACGTGACTAGCGGGGGGTCGAACACCGGGGAGCTGTTTTTT
.	.	TRBV6-5	TRBJ1-2	CASSYGETYGYTF	TGTGCCAGCAGTTATGGGGAAACCTATGGCTACACCTTC
.	.	TRBV5-1	TRBJ2-3	CASSFLPDDTQYF	TGCGCCAGCAGCTTTCTCCCCGATGATACGCAGTATTTT
TRBD1	.	TRBV5-4	TRBJ2-5	CASSQTGAAETQYF	TGTGCCAGCAGCCAAACAGGGGCCGCAGAGACCCAGTACTTC
.	few	TRBV27	TRBJ1-1	CASSLSGGAEAFF	TGTGCCAGCAGTTTATCGGGGGGGGCTGAAGCTTTCTTT
.	.	TRBV18	TRBJ1-1	CASSPLEARFGAFF	TGTGCCAGCTCACCTCTCGAAGCCCGATTTGGGGCTTTCTTT
.	.	TRBV2	TRBJ1-1	CASKTIGDGAFF	TGTGCCAGCAAGACCATCGGAGACGGAGCTTTCTTT